This TCR beta chain emerged from a study of T cell changes during pregnancy in multiple sclerosis. Assay: immunoSEQ multiplex PCR; the TCRdb copy retains only in-frame clones and omits some. The profile covers tens of thousands of clones, with approximately 90% appearing a single time and roughly 1.4% taken by the ten largest. V was clipped by 4 bases and J by 3 bases, with 7 bases between them. Germline V gene lookup returns CDR1 ENHRY and CDR2 SYGVKD. The CDR3 covers 12 residues. This specimen consisted of peripheral blood, obtained before pregnancy. The sequence was collected from a female donor with multiple sclerosis, enrolled in a pregnancy study. The gene calls are TRBV10-3 and TRBJ2-7; TRBD1 is a possible D gene (5 bases). DNA of the CDR3: TGTGCCATCAGTGGACAGCTCTACGAGCAGTACTTC. This translates into CAISGQLYEQYF.